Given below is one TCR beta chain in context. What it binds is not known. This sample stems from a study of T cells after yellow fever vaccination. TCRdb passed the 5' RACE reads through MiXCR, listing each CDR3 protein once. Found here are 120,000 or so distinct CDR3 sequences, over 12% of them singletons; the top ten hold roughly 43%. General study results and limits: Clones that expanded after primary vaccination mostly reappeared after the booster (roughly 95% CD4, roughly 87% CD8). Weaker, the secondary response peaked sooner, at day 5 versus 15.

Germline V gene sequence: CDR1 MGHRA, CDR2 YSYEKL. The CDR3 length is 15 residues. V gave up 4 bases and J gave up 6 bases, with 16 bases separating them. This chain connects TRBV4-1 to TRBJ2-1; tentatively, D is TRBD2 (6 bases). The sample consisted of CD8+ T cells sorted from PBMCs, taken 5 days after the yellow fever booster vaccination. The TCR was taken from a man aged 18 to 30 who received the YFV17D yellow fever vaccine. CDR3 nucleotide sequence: TGCGCCAGCAGCCTTCTTAGCGGAGACTCCAATGAGCAGTTCTTC. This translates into CASSLLSGDSNEQFF.